The clone carrying this T cell receptor beta chain was observed once. The antigen remains undetermined. Sequenced by immunoSEQ multiplex PCR; TCRdb stores in-frame clones only, minus some. The sample gives about 77,000 clones, about 90% of which show up once; roughly 0.66% is in the top ten. Germline loops: CDR1 MDHEN, CDR2 SYDVKM. The CDR3 has 13 residues. V shed 2 bases and J shed 2 bases, with 6 bases lying between them. This sample was taken from a study of graft-versus-host responses after intestinal transplantation. Study details: Induction with anti-thymocyte globulin, then tacrolimus and steroids for roughly 3 years, was given to all recipients. Overall study results and limits: Early post-transplant falls in HvG clones accompanied the peak levels of circulating GvH clones. Clonal ratios of graft-versus-host to host-versus-graft in allografts were high for patients exhibiting graft-donor T cell macrochimerism.

The sequencing used PBMCs, collected 98 days after intestinal transplantation. This sequence joins TRBV28 and TRBJ1-1; D call uncertain. The clonotype comes from a human patient who received an intestinal transplant, so some T cells may come from the graft donor. The CDR3 loop reads CASSLTANTEAFF. The CDR3, as DNA: TGTGCCAGCAGTTTAACCGCTAACACTGAAGCTTTCTTT.